The T cell receptor beta chain described here comes from a study of identifying expanded T cells in peripheral blood. Whole-study findings and limits: About 1.2 clones differed between technical replicates, versus approximately 17 and 20 over time.

During the collection period, no donor immune events like infections were recorded. With regard to this clone: Its matching antigen is unknown.

Assay: immunoSEQ multiplex PCR; the TCRdb copy retains only in-frame clones and omits some. The table shows 85,000 to 120,000 clones, with approximately 89% occurring only once. Input material: blood. The receptor was isolated from a person aged 18-70 years in good health.

This chain's CDR3 is CASSQINSPLHF. DNA for the CDR3: TGTGCCAGCTCACAGATTAATTCACCCCTCCACTTT. The V call is TRBV18, the J call TRBJ1-6; D is ambiguous. Germline lookup yields CDR1 KGHSH and CDR2 LQKENI. Trimming pared 4 bases from V and 6 bases from J, leaving 4 bases between. CDR3 length equals 12 residues.